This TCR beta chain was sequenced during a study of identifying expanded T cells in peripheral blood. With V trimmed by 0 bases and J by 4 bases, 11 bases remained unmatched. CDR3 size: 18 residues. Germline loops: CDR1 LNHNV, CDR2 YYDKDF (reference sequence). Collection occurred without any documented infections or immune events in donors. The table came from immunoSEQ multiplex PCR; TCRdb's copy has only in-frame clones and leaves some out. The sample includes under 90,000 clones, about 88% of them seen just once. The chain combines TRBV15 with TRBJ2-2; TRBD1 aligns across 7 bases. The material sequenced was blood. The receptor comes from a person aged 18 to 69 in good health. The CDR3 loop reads CATSRDSDITGATGELFF. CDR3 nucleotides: TGTGCCACCAGCAGAGACTCCGATATCACAGGGGCCACCGGGGAGCTGTTTTTT.